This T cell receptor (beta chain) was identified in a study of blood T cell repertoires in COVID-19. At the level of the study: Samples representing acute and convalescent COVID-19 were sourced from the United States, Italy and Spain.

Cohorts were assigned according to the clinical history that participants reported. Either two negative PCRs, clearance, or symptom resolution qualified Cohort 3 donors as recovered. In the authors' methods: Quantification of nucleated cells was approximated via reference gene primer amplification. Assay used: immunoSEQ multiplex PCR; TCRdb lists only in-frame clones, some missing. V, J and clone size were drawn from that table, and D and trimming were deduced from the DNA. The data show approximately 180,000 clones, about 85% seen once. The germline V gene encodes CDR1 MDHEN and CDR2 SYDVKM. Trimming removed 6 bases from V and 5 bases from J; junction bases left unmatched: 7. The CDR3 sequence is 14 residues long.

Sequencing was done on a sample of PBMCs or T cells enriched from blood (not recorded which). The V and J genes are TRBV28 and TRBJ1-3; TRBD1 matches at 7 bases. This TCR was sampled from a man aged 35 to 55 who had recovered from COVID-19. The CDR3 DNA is TGTGCCAGCAGAGAGCAGGGGGACCGAAACACCATATATTTT. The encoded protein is CASREQGDRNTIYF.